One and the same sample provided the 21 T cell receptor beta chains below, sequenced in a study of metastatic and nonmetastatic thyroid tumors (dated by TCRdb to 2018 to 2020). The library relied on PCR. Reads for this sample came from an Illumina HiSeq 4000. TCRdb's own reprocessing of the public reads used fastp at Q25 and MiXCR and kept productive beta chains. This sample lists 35,000 to 45,000 clones; around 27% were detected once. The top ten hold 9.5% to 13% of the sample. Before undergoing thyroid surgery, none of the patients had been given any kind of treatment. What was sequenced was blood. Receptors were obtained from a male donor with papillary thyroid cancer or a benign thyroid nodule (not recorded which). Some clones in this sample may be carry-over from other donors' samples.

This clone has only a few counts. The V gene is TRBV6-2 or TRBV6-3, the J gene TRBJ2-7; D remains ambiguous. CDR3 length equals 11 residues. Germline V gene lookup returns CDR1 MNHEY and CDR2 SVGEGT. The V gene lost 2 bases and the J gene lost 5 bases, with 4 bases spanning the gap. The CDR3 is CASSYGDEQYF. The DNA for the CDR3 is TGTGCCAGCAGTTACGGCGACGAGCAGTACTTC.

The chain employs TRBV5-1 and TRBJ2-2; D uncertain. Trimming took 4 bases from V and 0 from J, leaving 7 bases between them. Germline lookup yields CDR1 SGHRS and CDR2 YFSETQ. CDR3 size: 14 residues. CDR3 sequence: CASSQSTNTGELFF. DNA for the CDR3: TGCGCCAGCAGCCAATCGACGAACACCGGGGAGCTGTTTTTT.

V usage is TRBV6-2 or TRBV6-3 and J usage is TRBJ2-3; the D is unclear. The CDR3 spans 15 residues. The ends were cut back, 6 bases at V and 0 bases at J, with 13 bases in the middle. Germline-derived CDR1 and CDR2 are MNHEY and SVGEGT. The CDR3 sequence: CASSPPSISTDTQYF. CDR3 in DNA: TGTGCCAGCAGCCCCCCGTCAATTAGCACAGATACGCAGTATTTT.

This clone was counted many times. The CDR3 coding sequence is TGTGCCAGCAGTGCCCTCACCGTAGGAGCTTTCTTT. Its translation: CASSALTVGAFF. The chain couples TRBV9 to TRBJ1-1; D is unresolved. The CDR3 is 12 residues long. Germline values: CDR1 SGDLS, CDR2 YYNGEE. V lost 5 bases, J lost 10 bases, and 15 bases lay in between.

The V gene is TRBV15, the J gene TRBJ1-1; D is ambiguous. CDR3 length equals 15 residues. Trimming took off 2 bases at V and 0 bases at J, with 10 bases between the two ends. Germline CDR1 LNHNV, CDR2 YYDKDF (reference sequence). CDR3 sequence reads: CATSRQDYMNTEAFF. The CDR3 DNA sequence: TGTGCCACCAGCAGACAGGATTACATGAACACTGAAGCTTTCTTT.

The chain is built from TRBV7-2 and TRBJ2-7; D unresolved. CDR3 size: 14 residues. V was shortened by 1 base and J by 4 bases, with 11 bases between the two germline ends. Germline V gives CDR1 SGHTA, CDR2 FQGNSA. The CDR3 protein is CASSLGSSAYEQYF. The CDR3 coding sequence is TGTGCCAGCAGCTTAGGGTCCAGCGCTTACGAGCAGTACTTC.

In its sample, this clone was seen many times. CDR3 nucleotides: TGTGCCAGCAGCCCCCCGGCTGACAGGCGCACAGATACGCAGTATTTT. This encodes CASSPPADRRTDTQYF. The rearrangement uses TRBV3-1 and TRBJ2-3; D possibly corresponds to TRBD1 (6 bases). V lost 4 bases, J lost 1 base, and 15 bases lay in between. This CDR3 has 16 residues. Per germline, CDR1 LGHDT and CDR2 YNNKEL (reference sequence).

The chain carries TRBV14 and TRBJ2-3, with 11 bases matching TRBD2. The CDR3 totals 17 residues. V lost 1 base and J lost 5; bases outside the gene matches: 8. The germline V gene encodes CDR1 SGHDN and CDR2 FVKESK. Here the CDR3 reads CASSQVGLAGGRDTQYF. As DNA, the CDR3 is TGTGCCAGCAGCCAAGTAGGGCTAGCGGGAGGTCGAGATACGCAGTATTTT.

This clone was seen ten or more times. This may be a read error: a much more frequent sequence differs by one nucleotide. CDR3: CSARPGGTEQFF. The CDR3 DNA sequence: TGCAGCGCCCGTCCGGGGGGGACTGAGCAGTTCTTC. The chain joins TRBV29-1 to TRBJ2-1; 8 nucleotides line up with TRBD2. Germline values: CDR1 SQVTM, CDR2 ANQGSEA. J was trimmed by 9 bases and V by 7 bases; bases with no gene match: 8. The CDR3 extends over 12 amino acids.

The chain joins TRBV7-9 to TRBJ1-1; D might be TRBD1 (5 bases). The V end was cut by 1 base, the J end by 11 bases, with 11 bases between. The CDR3 loop spans 12 amino acids. CDR1 and CDR2 from the germline V gene are SEHNR and FQNEAQ (reference sequence). The CDR3 reads CASSLGDGVAFF. DNA of the CDR3: TGTGCCAGCAGCTTAGGGGACGGAGTCGCTTTCTTT.

This clone was detected a few times. The rearrangement uses TRBV6-1 and TRBJ2-7, with D possibly being TRBD1 or TRBD2 (5 bases each). The CDR3 has 15 amino acids. With 3 bases removed from V and 3 bases from J, the gap between germline ends came to 15 bases. Germline CDR1 and CDR2: MNHNS and SASEGT. DNA of the CDR3: TGTGCCAGCAGTGACCCGGGGCGGGTGTACTACGAGCAGTACTTC. It is translated as CASSDPGRVYYEQYF.

This clone was picked up many times. V is TRBV9 and J is TRBJ2-3; D gene ambiguous. V lost 0 bases, J lost 4 bases, and 9 bases lay in between. Germline V CDR1 and CDR2: SGDLS, YYNGEE. This CDR3 region has 14 residues. This chain's CDR3 is CASSVGVAADTQYF. Written as DNA, the CDR3 is TGTGCCAGCAGCGTAGGAGTAGCCGCAGATACGCAGTATTTT.

This clone was seen repeatedly, ten times or more. V and J are TRBV6-1 and TRBJ2-3; D tentatively reads TRBD1 or TRBD2 (6 bases each). The V gene's germline CDR1 is MNHNS and CDR2 SASEGT. With 6 bases removed from V and 2 bases from J, the gap between germline ends came to 12 bases. The CDR3 covers 14 residues. This chain's CDR3 is CASRGGQFTDTQYF. The CDR3 DNA is TGTGCCAGCAGGGGGGGACAATTCACAGATACGCAGTATTTT.

The J gene is TRBJ2-1, the V gene TRBV6-1; unclear D gene. V gave up 9 bases and J gave up 3 bases, with 9 bases separating them. The CDR3 is made up of 12 amino acids. Germline loops: CDR1 MNHNS, CDR2 SASEGT. CDR3 protein: CARDPSYNEQFF. The CDR3 nucleotides read TGTGCCAGGGACCCAAGCTACAATGAGCAGTTCTTC.

V usage is TRBV20-1 and J usage is TRBJ1-2; no clear D. The CDR3 spans 14 residues. V was trimmed by 3 bases and J by 8 bases, leaving 19 bases between them. Germline V lookup: CDR1 DFQATT, CDR2 SNEGSKA (reference sequence). CDR3 sequence reads: CSARSEPGVGGYTF. The CDR3 DNA reads TGCAGTGCTAGGTCGGAGCCGGGAGTGGGCGGCTACACCTTC.

This clone was picked up a small number of times. The V call is TRBV6-1, the J call TRBJ1-4; the match to TRBD1 covers 9 bases. V lost 2 bases and J lost 7; bases outside the gene matches: 5. This CDR3 has 15 residues. Per the germline V gene, CDR1 is MNHNS and CDR2 is SASEGT. The CDR3 nucleotides are TGTGCCAGCAGTGAACGAACAGGGGGCGGTGAAAAACTGTTTTTT. Translation: CASSERTGGGEKLFF.

This chain uses TRBV6-1 with TRBJ1-1; maybe TRBD1 (6 bases). CDR3 length: 11 amino acids. V shed 7 bases and J shed 5 bases, with 8 bases lying between them. Germline CDR1 and CDR2: MNHNS and SASEGT. The CDR3 nucleotides read TGTGCCAGCATAGGGGGGACTGAAGCTTTCTTT. Its translation is CASIGGTEAFF.

This chain connects TRBV5-1 to TRBJ1-1; the D gene is possibly TRBD1 (5 bases). V gave up 2 bases and J gave up 1 base, with 12 bases separating them. This CDR3 has 15 amino acids. The germline CDR1 and CDR2 sequences are SGHRS and YFSETQ. The CDR3 spells CASSLGDGANTEAFF. The CDR3 DNA is TGCGCCAGCAGCTTAGGGGATGGGGCGAACACTGAAGCTTTCTTT.

The sample holds one count of this clone. The genes are TRBV3-1 and TRBJ1-2; unclear D gene. CDR3 length: 13 residues. Trimming took 1 base from V and 8 from J, leaving 11 bases between them. The germline V gene encodes CDR1 LGHDT and CDR2 YNNKEL (reference sequence). The CDR3: CASSQGLLGGYTF. CDR3 bases: TGTGCCAGCAGCCAAGGTTTGCTTGGCGGCTACACCTTC.

This clone was seen only a few times. This chain's CDR3 is CASSHAETQYF. CDR3 coding DNA: TGTGCCAGCAGCCATGCGGAGACCCAGTACTTC. The chain has TRBV6-1 and TRBJ2-5; D is ambiguous. The V and J ends lost 6 bases and 5 bases respectively, with 7 bases between them. CDR1 MNHNS and CDR2 SASEGT come from the germline V gene. There are 11 residues in the CDR3.

This clone was counted ten times or more. V and J are TRBV20-1 and TRBJ2-5; D is undetermined. Looked up from germline, CDR1 is DFQATT and CDR2 is SNEGSKA (reference sequence). This CDR3 contains 14 residues. Trimming took off 5 bases at V and 5 bases at J, with 18 bases between the two ends. This chain's CDR3 is CSAPMENRWETQYF. In nucleotides, the CDR3 is TGCAGTGCTCCGATGGAAAATCGGTGGGAGACCCAGTACTTC.